One sample yielded the 6 T cell receptor beta chains listed below, sequenced in a study of CXCR3-negative and CXCR3-positive naive CD8 T cells. cDNA libraries for TRB were generated by 5' RACE incorporating UMI labels. With the 5' RACE reads reprocessed, TCRdb shows one record per CDR3 protein and no DNA. The sample holds 100,000 to 150,000 distinct CDR3 sequences. Specimen: naive CXCR3- CD8+ T cells from blood. Subset reported: CD45RO-CCR7+CD27+CD95- naive CD8+ T cells lacking CXCR3 (TNR3-). The receptors derive from a human donor in good health. Some clones in this sample may be carry-over from other donors' samples.

This chain uses TRBV7-6 with TRBJ1-5; checking the TCRdb D call of TRBD1 is not possible without DNA. Looked up from germline, CDR1 is SGHVS and CDR2 is FNYEAQ. The CDR3 loop spans 21 amino acids. The CDR3 sequence is CARGFRDRGREKVGLGQPQHF.

This rearrangement joins TRBV29-1 to TRBJ1-2. Germline V gene sequence: CDR1 SQVTM, CDR2 ANQGSEA. The CDR3 runs to 11 residues. CDR3 in amino acids: CSVEGLYGYTF.

The genes are TRBV5-4 and TRBJ2-1; with no DNA, the TCRdb D assignment of TRBD1 cannot be verified. The length of the CDR3 is 14 residues. Germline-derived CDR1 and CDR2 are SGHNT and YYREEE (reference sequence). The CDR3 loop is CASSGRDRVNEQFF. Combining the CDR3 with reference TRBV5-4 and TRBJ2-1 gives the whole variable domain ETGVTQSPTHLIKTRGQQVTLRCSSQSGHNTVSWYQQALGQGPQFIFQYYREEENGRGNFPPRFSGLQFPNYSSELNVNALELDDSALYLCASSGRDRVNEQFFGPGTRLTVL.

The chain carries TRBV12-3 or TRBV12-4 and TRBJ2-5; TCRdb's D call, TRBD2, is unchecked because there is no DNA. The CDR3 is 17 amino acids. The CDR3 is CASSPHGVGLAQETQYF.

The chain couples TRBV23-1 to TRBJ2-1; the D call from TCRdb, TRBD1, cannot be confirmed without DNA. TRBV23-1 is an ORF; its function is uncertain. The CDR3 extends over 13 amino acids. CDR3 amino acids: CASTPKGQAVQFF.

This chain links TRBV5-8 with TRBJ2-3; the TCRdb call, TRBD1, lacks DNA for checking. Germline lookup yields CDR1 SGHTS and CDR2 YDEGEE. The CDR3 consists of 12 residues. The CDR3 here is CASTPHGKAQYF.